This TCR beta chain was sequenced during a study of OX40 agonist ivuxolimab in advanced cancers. Study-wide context: A male proportion of around 86% was recorded, with mean age roughly 62 years and range roughly 23 to 85.

Method: immunoSEQ multiplex PCR; TCRdb's copy keeps in-frame clones and lacks some. The sample records approximately 100,000 clones, roughly 90% being singletons. The germline CDR1 and CDR2 sequences are SGHNT and YYREEE (reference sequence). The CDR3 is 12 amino acids. Trimming stripped 4 bases from V and 4 bases from J, with 8 bases between. The chain carries TRBV5-4 and TRBJ1-1; D is unclear. This clonotype was sampled from an adult with an advanced solid tumor such as melanoma, head and neck, liver or kidney cancer. The specimen comprised CD4+ or CD8+ T cells sorted from blood, sampled in a trial of the OX40 agonist ivuxolimab. CDR3 region: CASSLVSTEAFF. Here the CDR3 DNA reads TGTGCCAGCAGCCTCGTTAGCACTGAAGCTTTCTTT.